This record covers a single TCR beta chain. This sample stems from a study of blood T cells in healthy people across ages. The CDR3 extends over 15 amino acids. V trimming: 6 bases; J trimming: 9 bases; junction bases outside the gene matches: 10. Then a second PCR, running about 6 to 12 cycles, was carried out with a sample-barcoded 5' primer and a J-beta primer mix. TCRdb reprocessed the 5' RACE reads with MiXCR, giving one entry per CDR3 protein. The sample contains 600,000 to 850,000 distinct CDR3 sequences, 25% of which appear only once. This same sample was also taken into another study, of T cells of mothers and their children. That work adds: Three healthy Caucasian mothers and their six children were the donors.

This chain uses TRBV12-3 or TRBV12-4 with TRBJ1-6; 8 bases align to TRBD1. Sequencing used blood. The TCR sequence derives from a boy aged 5 to 17 in good health. The chain's CDR3 is CASSQGQGRSSPLHF. The CDR3 DNA is TGTGCCAGCAGCCAAGGACAGGGACGTTCTTCACCCCTCCACTTT.